The 28 T cell receptor beta chains in this list originate from one sample, sequenced in a study of blood T cells in healthy people across ages. A second PCR, run for roughly 7 to 11 cycles, used a sample-barcoded 5' primer plus a J-beta primer mix. TCRdb re-derived calls from the 5' RACE reads in MiXCR, one entry per CDR3 protein. The sample holds 750,000 to 950,000 distinct CDR3 sequences, under 35% seen once. These same data were also listed under a study on T cells of mothers and their children.

Material for sequencing was blood. The source of these receptors is a woman aged 35 to 49 in good health.

J is TRBJ1-5 and V is TRBV6-2 or TRBV6-3; TRBD1 matches at 7 bases. V lost 7 bases and J lost 7; bases outside the gene matches: 19. Germline V lookup: CDR1 MNHEY, CDR2 SVGEGT. The CDR3 length is 17 residues. The CDR3 reads CASKTTYDRDFEQPQHF. The CDR3 coding sequence is TGTGCCAGCAAGACTACTTACGACAGGGATTTTGAGCAGCCCCAGCATTTT.

The CDR3 loop reads CATSGPRGRGYNEQFF. As DNA, the CDR3 is TGTGCCACCAGTGGCCCGCGAGGGCGGGGGTACAATGAGCAGTTCTTC. The V gene is TRBV24-1, the J gene TRBJ2-1, with 7 bases matching TRBD2. This CDR3 has 16 residues. J was trimmed by 4 bases and V by 5 bases; bases with no gene match: 10. The germline V gene encodes CDR1 KGHDR and CDR2 SFDVKD.

The V call is TRBV29-1, the J call TRBJ1-1; 8 bases match TRBD1. The CDR3 covers 14 residues. Germline V lookup: CDR1 SQVTM, CDR2 ANQGSEA. V lost 6 bases to trimming and J lost 1 base; unmatched junction nucleotides: 7. The DNA for the CDR3 is TGCAGCGTCTCCTGGGGGACAGGGAACACTGAAGCTTTCTTT. It encodes CSVSWGTGNTEAFF.

The table lists this clonotype with many counts. J is TRBJ2-1 and V is TRBV27, with 11 bases matching TRBD2. The CDR3 length is 20 residues. Germline V lookup: CDR1 MNHEY, CDR2 SMNVEV (reference sequence). J lost 0 bases, V lost 5 bases, and 15 bases had no gene match. The CDR3 loop is CASSLSGGLAGGVSYNEQFF. The CDR3 DNA is TGTGCCAGCAGTCTCTCAGGGGGTCTAGCGGGGGGAGTCTCCTACAATGAGCAGTTCTTC.

The chain employs TRBV20-1 and TRBJ1-1; 7 bases fit TRBD1. In germline, CDR1 is DFQATT, CDR2 SNEGSKA (reference sequence). The CDR3 extends over 12 amino acids. The junction had 7 bases not matched to a gene; V was cut back by 6 bases and J by 6 bases. The CDR3 spells CSAPRGSAEAFF. The CDR3 region has the DNA TGCAGTGCCCCCAGGGGGTCGGCTGAAGCTTTCTTT.

This rearrangement joins TRBV9 to TRBJ1-1; D ambiguous. Between the trimmed V and J ends, which lost 3 bases and 5 bases, there was a span of 8 bases. The V gene's germline CDR1 is SGDLS and CDR2 YYNGEE. The CDR3 length is 12 residues. CDR3: CASSGLLTEAFF. The DNA of the CDR3 is TGTGCCAGCAGCGGCTTACTGACTGAAGCTTTCTTT.

The rearrangement links TRBV28 to TRBJ2-7; possible D gene TRBD1, 5 bases. Deletions cut 5 bases from V and 3 bases from J, with 20 bases between. Per germline, CDR1 MDHEN and CDR2 SYDVKM. CDR3 length: 16 residues. CDR3 nucleotides: TGTGCCAGCAGTGGCTCCGACAGAGGAGTTAACTACGAGCAGTACTTC. Its protein product is CASSGSDRGVNYEQYF. The full variable domain, in which reference TRBV28 and TRBJ2-7 provide the parts outside the CDR3, is DVKVTQSSRYLVKRTGEKVFLECVQDMDHENMFWYRQDPGLGLRLIYFSYDVKMKEKGDIPEGYSVSREKKERFSLILESASTNQTSMYLCASSGSDRGVNYEQYFGPGTRLTVT.

This sequence joins TRBV5-1 and TRBJ1-1; no definite D call. The CDR3 is 15 residues long. Germline CDR1 SGHRS, CDR2 YFSETQ. Trimming removed 4 bases at V and 6 bases at J, with 19 bases between. CDR3 loop: CASSQDPTPGAEAFF. CDR3 sequence (DNA): TGCGCCAGCAGCCAAGATCCGACACCTGGGGCTGAAGCTTTCTTT.

This chain connects TRBV14 to TRBJ1-1; no clear D. Looked up from germline, CDR1 is SGHDN and CDR2 is FVKESK. CDR3 size: 13 residues. Trimming pared 1 base from V and 7 bases from J, leaving 10 bases between. DNA of the CDR3: TGTGCCAGCAGCCAAGGGGTACGGCGTGAAGCTTTCTTT. It codes for CASSQGVRREAFF. The complete variable domain, with remaining parts taken from reference TRBV14 and TRBJ1-1, reads EAGVTQFPSHSVIEKGQTVTLRCDPISGHDNLYWYRRVMGKEIKFLLHFVKESKQDESGMPNNRFLAERTGGTYSTLKVQPAELEDSGVYFCASSQGVRREAFFGQGTRLTVV.

There are a few counts of this clonotype. The chain combines TRBV5-1 with TRBJ2-3, with a tentative D call TRBD2 (7 bases). The ends were cut back, 4 bases at V and 5 bases at J, with 20 bases in the middle. The CDR3 length is 16 residues. Germline V gives CDR1 SGHRS, CDR2 YFSETQ. This CDR3 reads CASSPPQGREVDTQYF. CDR3 in DNA: TGCGCCAGCAGCCCCCCCCAGGGGAGGGAAGTAGATACGCAGTATTTT. The complete variable domain, with remaining parts taken from reference TRBV5-1 and TRBJ2-3, reads KAGVTQTPRYLIKTRGQQVTLSCSPISGHRSVSWYQQTPGQGLQFLFEYFSETQRNKGNFPGRFSGRQFSNSRSEMNVSTLELGDSALYLCASSPPQGREVDTQYFGPGTRLTVL.

This clonotype was observed at least ten times. The chain links TRBV10-3 to TRBJ2-5; 10 bases agree with TRBD2. With 4 bases clipped from V and 3 bases from J, the junction kept 2 bases outside the gene matches. CDR3 length: 14 amino acids. Germline V gives CDR1 ENHRY, CDR2 SYGVKD. This CDR3 reads CAISVAGGKETQYF. As DNA, the CDR3 is TGTGCCATCAGTGTAGCGGGGGGCAAAGAGACCCAGTACTTC.

This clonotype was seen ten or more times. The rearrangement links TRBV6-1 to TRBJ1-1, with a tentative D call TRBD1 (6 bases). Germline lookup yields CDR1 MNHNS and CDR2 SASEGT. The CDR3 extends over 16 amino acids. V lost 7 bases and J 5 bases, leaving 23 bases between the germline ends. In DNA, the CDR3 is TGTGCCAGCACTCCACCTCGGGACAAGACGGGGACTGAAGCTTTCTTT. This encodes CASTPPRDKTGTEAFF.

On this clonotype: A much larger clone differs by one base, so this may be a read error. The chain couples TRBV7-2 to TRBJ2-7; 10 bases are a match to TRBD1. Germline V lookup: CDR1 SGHTA, CDR2 FQGNSA. This CDR3 is 18 amino acids long. The ends lost 5 bases at V and 0 bases at J; junction bases unmatched: 13. The CDR3 DNA reads as TGTGCCAGCAGCAATCGACCGATCGGGACAGGGGTCTCCTACGAGCAGTACTTC. This translates into CASSNRPIGTGVSYEQYF.

The table lists this clonotype with a few counts. This sequence joins TRBV29-1 and TRBJ1-1; D perhaps matches TRBD1 (5 bases). With 4 bases removed from V and 3 bases from J, the gap between germline ends came to 15 bases. CDR1 and CDR2 from the germline V gene are SQVTM and ANQGSEA. CDR3 length: 14 amino acids. The CDR3, as DNA: TGCAGCGTTGCTCTCCGGTTGGGGGACACTGAAGCTTTCTTT. Its protein product is CSVALRLGDTEAFF.

This clonotype appeared many times. The chain recombines TRBV12-3 or TRBV12-4 with TRBJ2-7; D is unresolved. There are 15 residues in the CDR3. The germline V and J ends were trimmed by 6 bases and 4 bases, with 19 bases remaining between them. The CDR3: CASSPGPGRPYEQYF. The CDR3 coding sequence is TGTGCCAGCAGCCCAGGACCTGGACGGCCTTACGAGCAGTACTTC.

This chain joins TRBV5-6 and TRBJ2-3, with D perhaps matching TRBD2 (6 bases). Trimming left V 4 bases short and J 7 bases short, with 19 bases between. Germline values: CDR1 SGHDT, CDR2 YYEEEE. This CDR3 has 15 amino acids. In DNA form, the CDR3 reads TGTGCCAGCAGCGCCACGGGGGACCTTGGGAATACGCAGTATTTT. Translating gives CASSATGDLGNTQYF.

In regard to this clonotype: This sequence may be a read error, since a much larger clone differs from it by one base. The V and J genes are TRBV7-2 and TRBJ2-7, with D perhaps matching TRBD2 (6 bases). CDR1 and CDR2 from the germline V gene are SGHTA and FQGNSA. The CDR3 runs to 16 residues. Trimming shortened V by 5 bases and J by 5 bases, and 22 bases separated the two germline ends. DNA of the CDR3: TGTGCCAGCAGCCCACAAGTCAGGAGGGGTCTCCACGAGCAGTACTTC. Translation gives CASSPQVRRGLHEQYF. Full variable domain (rest looked up from reference TRBV7-2 and TRBJ2-7): GAGVSQSPSNKVTEKGKDVELRCDPISGHTALYWYRQSLGQGLEFLIYFQGNSAPDKSGLPSDRFSAERTGGSVSTLTIQRTQQEDSAVYLCASSPQVRRGLHEQYFGPGTRLTVT.

This clonotype was picked up a small number of times. The chain joins TRBV2 to TRBJ2-6, with 10 bases fitting TRBD1. The CDR3 has 20 amino acids. From germline, CDR1 is SNHLY and CDR2 FYNNEI. V lost 5 bases and J lost 0; bases outside the gene matches: 13. The CDR3 here is CASSLRSGTGAFSGANVLTF. The CDR3 DNA reads TGTGCCAGCAGTCTTAGATCCGGGACAGGGGCCTTCTCTGGGGCCAACGTCCTGACTTTC.

This clonotype was picked up a small number of times. V usage is TRBV12-3 or TRBV12-4 and J usage is TRBJ2-3; no clear D. V shed 3 bases and J shed 5 bases, with 6 bases lying between them. CDR3 length: 12 residues. In DNA, the CDR3 is TGTGCCAGCAGTTTTCTACGAGATACGCAGTATTTT. Protein sequence: CASSFLRDTQYF.

The V call is TRBV11-2, the J call TRBJ2-1, with 10 bases lining up with TRBD1. V lost 5 bases, J lost 2 bases, and 3 bases stayed unmatched. Germline CDR1 is SGHAT and CDR2 is FQNNGV. This CDR3 has 15 amino acids. CDR3 loop: CASSTTGGAYNEQFF. For the CDR3, the DNA is TGTGCCAGCAGCACGACAGGGGGCGCCTACAATGAGCAGTTCTTC.

A few counts support this clonotype. This sequence joins TRBV7-2 and TRBJ2-2; D ambiguous. The V gene's germline CDR1 is SGHTA and CDR2 FQGNSA. The CDR3 sequence is 16 residues long. V lost 1 base to trimming and J lost 1 base, with 10 bases between them. In nucleotides, the CDR3 is TGTGCCAGCAGCTTAGTCGGTCCGAGGAACACCGGGGAGCTGTTTTTT. Translating gives CASSLVGPRNTGELFF.

This clonotype was counted between two and nine times. V and J are TRBV5-1 and TRBJ1-2, with D possibly matching TRBD1 (6 bases). The CDR3 consists of 15 residues. V was cut by 4 bases and J by 6 bases, with 19 bases left in between. The V gene's germline CDR1 is SGHRS and CDR2 YFSETQ. CDR3 DNA: TGCGCCAGCAGCCCCGCATCAGGGGACGCGGATGGCTACACCTTC. Translation gives CASSPASGDADGYTF.

This clonotype showed up many times. The rearrangement uses TRBV6-4 and TRBJ1-2; 10 nucleotides match TRBD1. CDR3 length equals 14 residues. CDR1 is MRHNA and CDR2 is SNTAGT in the germline V gene. V gave up 2 bases and J gave up 6 bases; unmatched junction bases: 3. As DNA, the CDR3 is TGTGCCAGCAGTGACGGACAGGGGGTCGATGGCTACACCTTC. Its translation is CASSDGQGVDGYTF.

J is TRBJ2-5 and V is TRBV12-3 or TRBV12-4, with 7 bases matching TRBD1. This CDR3 has 12 amino acids. Unmatched junction bases numbered 7, after V lost 2 bases and J lost 13 bases. CDR3 DNA sequence: TGTGCCAGCAGTTTACGACAGGGTGGACGGTACTTC. Encoded protein: CASSLRQGGRYF.

The CDR3 DNA follows: TGTGCCAGCACATTTACAACTAATGAAAAACTGTTTTTT. Protein sequence: CASTFTTNEKLFF. The rearrangement uses TRBV11-2 and TRBJ1-4; no reliable D call. Germline CDR1 reads SGHAT; CDR2 reads FQNNGV. V shed 7 bases and J shed 0 bases, with 6 bases lying between them. The CDR3 has 13 amino acids.

This chain links TRBV3-1 with TRBJ2-1; D may be TRBD2 (6 bases). The V gene's germline CDR1 is LGHDT and CDR2 YNNKEL (reference sequence). This CDR3 has 14 amino acids. Trimming shortened V by 5 bases and J by 6 bases, and 14 bases separated the two germline ends. CDR3 sequence reads: CASSCGVWGNEQFF. The CDR3 DNA follows: TGTGCCAGCAGCTGCGGGGTATGGGGCAATGAGCAGTTCTTC.

This clonotype occurred a few times. The J gene is TRBJ2-7, the V gene TRBV2, with 8 bases matching TRBD1. Germline V gives CDR1 SNHLY, CDR2 FYNNEI. CDR3 length equals 14 residues. The V gene end was trimmed by 7 bases and the J gene end by 4 bases; junction bases not matched to a gene: 9. CDR3 in amino acids: CASTVRQGRYEQYF. In DNA form, the CDR3 reads TGTGCCAGCACCGTTCGACAGGGGAGGTACGAGCAGTACTTC.

In this sample, this clonotype turned up many times. V gene TRBV9 combines with J gene TRBJ2-7, with 8 nucleotides matching TRBD1. The CDR3 has 14 amino acids. The germline V gene has CDR1 SGDLS and CDR2 YYNGEE. The V gene end was trimmed by 3 bases and the J gene end by 3 bases; junction bases not matched to a gene: 5. The CDR3 sequence is CASSARQGNYEQYF. CDR3 nucleotide sequence: TGTGCCAGCAGCGCGCGACAGGGGAACTACGAGCAGTACTTC.